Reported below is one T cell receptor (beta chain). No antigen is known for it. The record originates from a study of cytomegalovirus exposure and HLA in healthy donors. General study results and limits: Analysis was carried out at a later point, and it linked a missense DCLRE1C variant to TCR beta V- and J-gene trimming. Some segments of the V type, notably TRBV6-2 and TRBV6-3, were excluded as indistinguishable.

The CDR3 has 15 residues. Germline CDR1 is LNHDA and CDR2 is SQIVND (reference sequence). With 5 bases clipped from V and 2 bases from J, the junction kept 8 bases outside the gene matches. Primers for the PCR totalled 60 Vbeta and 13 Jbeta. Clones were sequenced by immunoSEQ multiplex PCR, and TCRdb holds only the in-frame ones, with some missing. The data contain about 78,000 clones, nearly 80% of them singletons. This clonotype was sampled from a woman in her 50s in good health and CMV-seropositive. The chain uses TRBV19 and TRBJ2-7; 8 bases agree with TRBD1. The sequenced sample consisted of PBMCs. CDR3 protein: CASSRGQGITYEQYF. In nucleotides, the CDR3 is TGTGCCAGTAGTCGAGGACAGGGAATAACCTACGAGCAGTACTTC. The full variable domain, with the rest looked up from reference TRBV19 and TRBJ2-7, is DGGITQSPKYLFRKEGQNVTLSCEQNLNHDAMYWYRQDPGQGLRLIYYSQIVNDFQKGDIAEGYSVSREKKESFPLTVTSAQKNPTAFYLCASSRGQGITYEQYFGPGTRLTVT.